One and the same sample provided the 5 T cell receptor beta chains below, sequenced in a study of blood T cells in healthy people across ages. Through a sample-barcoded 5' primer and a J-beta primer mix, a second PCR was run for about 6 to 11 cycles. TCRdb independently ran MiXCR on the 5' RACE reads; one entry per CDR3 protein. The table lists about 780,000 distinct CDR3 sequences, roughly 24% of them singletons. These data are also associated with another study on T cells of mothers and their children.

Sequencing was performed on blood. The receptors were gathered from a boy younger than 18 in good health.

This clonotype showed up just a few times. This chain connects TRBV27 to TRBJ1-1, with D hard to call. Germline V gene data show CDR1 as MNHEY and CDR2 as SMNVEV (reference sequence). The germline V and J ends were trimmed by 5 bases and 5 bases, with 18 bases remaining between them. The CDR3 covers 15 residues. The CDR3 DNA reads TGTGCCAGCAGTCCATGGGCGAACGGGGAAACTGAAGCTTTCTTT. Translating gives CASSPWANGETEAFF.

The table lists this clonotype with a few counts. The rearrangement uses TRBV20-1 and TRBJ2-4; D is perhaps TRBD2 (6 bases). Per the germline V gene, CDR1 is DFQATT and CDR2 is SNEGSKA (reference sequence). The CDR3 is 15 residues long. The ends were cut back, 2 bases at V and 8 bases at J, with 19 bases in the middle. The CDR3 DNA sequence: TGCAGTGCTAGAATGTCCGGGACTCCGGGGGACATTCAGTACTTC. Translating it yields CSARMSGTPGDIQYF.

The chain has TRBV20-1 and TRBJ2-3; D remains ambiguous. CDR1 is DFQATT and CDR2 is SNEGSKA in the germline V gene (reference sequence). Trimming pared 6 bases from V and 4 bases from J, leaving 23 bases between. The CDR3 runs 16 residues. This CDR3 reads CSAPPKALGVADTQYF. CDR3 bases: TGCAGTGCCCCCCCGAAGGCTTTGGGTGTTGCAGATACGCAGTATTTT.

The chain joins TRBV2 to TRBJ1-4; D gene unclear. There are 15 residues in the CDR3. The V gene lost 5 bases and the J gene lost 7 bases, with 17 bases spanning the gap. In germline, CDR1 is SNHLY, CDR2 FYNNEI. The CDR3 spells CASSPERAQIEKLFF. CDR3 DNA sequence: TGTGCCAGCAGTCCGGAGCGTGCACAAATTGAAAAACTGTTTTTT.

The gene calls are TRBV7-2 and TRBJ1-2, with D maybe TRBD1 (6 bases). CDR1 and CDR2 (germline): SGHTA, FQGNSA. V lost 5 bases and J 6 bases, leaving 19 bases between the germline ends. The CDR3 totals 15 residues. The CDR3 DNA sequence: TGTGCCAGCAGCAGAAGAATCGGGACATCCGATGGCTACACCTTC. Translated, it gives CASSRRIGTSDGYTF.